This T cell receptor beta chain appears in the sequencing data of a study of blood T cell repertoires in COVID-19. Background on the study: T cells, B-cell-depleted T cells, or PBMCs provided the cDNA or gDNA that served as material.

In the authors' workflow: Amplification of reference gene primers provided the estimated nucleated cell counts. The assay was immunoSEQ multiplex PCR, and TCRdb's table has in-frame clones only and misses some. V and J calls and clone size are copied from that table; D and trimming were computed from the DNA. The sample comprises approximately 440,000 clones, roughly 87% of which are singletons, and roughly 0.7% rests with the top ten. The sample taken for sequencing was PBMCs or T cells enriched from blood (not recorded which). The TCR originated in a woman aged 18 to 35 who had recovered from COVID-19.

The CDR3 nucleotides are TGTGCCAGCAGCCAAGATAGCCAGGGCCGGCAAGCTTTCTTT. Residues: CASSQDSQGRQAFF. The chain has TRBV3-1 (or the pseudogene TRBV3-2) and TRBJ1-1, with D maybe TRBD1 (5 bases). With 0 bases removed from V and 9 bases from J, the gap between germline ends came to 14 bases. CDR3 length: 14 residues. The germline V gene has CDR1 LGHDT and CDR2 YNNKEL (reference sequence).